These 27 T cell receptor beta chains came from one sample sequenced in a study of cytomegalovirus exposure and HLA in healthy donors. In the PCR, 60 Vbeta and 13 Jbeta primers were used. Some clones are missing from TCRdb's copy, which holds only in-frame ones; the method was immunoSEQ multiplex PCR. The sample contains 100,000 to 150,000 clones, around four fifths of which appear only once. The sequenced material came from PBMCs. These TCRs come from a female donor in good health and CMV-seronegative.

The rearrangement links TRBV19 to TRBJ1-1; D is undetermined. Trimming stripped 4 bases from V and 1 base from J, with 7 bases between. CDR3 size: 13 residues. The V gene's germline CDR1 is LNHDA and CDR2 SQIVND (reference sequence). For the CDR3, the DNA is TGTGCCAGTAGTAGTACAGCGAACACTGAAGCTTTCTTT. Protein: CASSSTANTEAFF.

The chain carries TRBV4-1 and TRBJ1-5; no definite D call. Germline loops: CDR1 MGHRA, CDR2 YSYEKL. V was trimmed by 1 base and J by 4 bases, leaving 8 bases between them. The CDR3 sequence is 14 residues long. CDR3 nucleotides: TGCGCCAGCAGCCAAGTACAGCAGAATCAGCCCCAGCATTTT. Translation gives CASSQVQQNQPQHF.

This chain uses TRBV7-9 with TRBJ1-2, with a tentative D call TRBD1 (6 bases). Looked up from germline, CDR1 is SEHNR and CDR2 is FQNEAQ (reference sequence). Deletions cut 5 bases from V and 4 bases from J, with 11 bases between. CDR3 size: 13 residues. The DNA for the CDR3 is TGTGCCAGCAGCCTGAGCAGGGGCTATGGCTACACCTTC. It yields the protein CASSLSRGYGYTF.

The chain employs TRBV7-3 and TRBJ2-5; D may be TRBD2 (7 bases). The J call is doubtful: the DNA matches TRBJ2-7 better. The CDR3 consists of 13 residues. Germline CDR1 SGHTA, CDR2 FQGTGA. CDR3 region: CASSIAGEGEQYF. The DNA of the CDR3 is TGTGCCAGCAGTATAGCAGGGGAGGGCGAGCAGTACTTC.

The chain employs TRBV4-1 and TRBJ2-7; 10 bases agree with TRBD2. The CDR3 loop spans 16 amino acids. Unmatched junction bases numbered 7, after V lost 3 bases and J lost 2 bases. Germline values: CDR1 MGHRA, CDR2 YSYEKL. CDR3 bases: TGCGCCAGCAGCCAGGGGAGGACTAGCGGCACCTACGAGCAGTACTTC. Its translation: CASSQGRTSGTYEQYF.

The rearrangement links TRBV15 to TRBJ2-3; 10 nucleotides align to TRBD2. In germline, CDR1 is LNHNV, CDR2 YYDKDF (reference sequence). This CDR3 comprises 15 residues. The V gene end was trimmed by 4 bases and the J gene end by 4 bases; junction bases not matched to a gene: 5. DNA of the CDR3: TGTGCCACCAGCAACCCAGCGGGAGGGGCAGATACGCAGTATTTT. It specifies CATSNPAGGADTQYF.

The chain links TRBV7-2 to TRBJ2-5; 8 nucleotides agree with TRBD1. Germline trimming cut 5 bases from V and 4 bases from J; bases unmatched to any gene: 3. This CDR3 is built from 13 residues. Germline loops: CDR1 SGHTA, CDR2 FQGNSA. CDR3: CASSPQGAETQYF. CDR3 coding DNA: TGTGCCAGCAGCCCCCAGGGGGCAGAGACCCAGTACTTC.

The chain links TRBV10-3 to TRBJ2-7, with a tentative D call TRBD2 (7 bases). Trimming took off 0 bases at V and 7 bases at J, with 16 bases between the two ends. From germline, CDR1 is ENHRY and CDR2 SYGVKD. This CDR3 region has 15 residues. CDR3 bases: TGTGCCATCAGTGAGTCTGGCGGGGGCGTAGGGGAGCAGTACTTC. Amino acid sequence: CAISESGGGVGEQYF.

V and J are TRBV2 and TRBJ1-6; unclear D gene. This CDR3 spans 15 amino acids. V was clipped by 8 bases and J by 1 base, with 12 bases between them. CDR1 SNHLY and CDR2 FYNNEI come from the germline V gene. The CDR3 DNA reads as TGTGCCAGCGGTTTTGTGAGGTCCTATAATTCACCCCTCCACTTT. This codes for CASGFVRSYNSPLHF.

This clone was counted a single time. The chain carries TRBV11-3 and TRBJ1-5; D is unclear. CDR1 SGHNT and CDR2 YENEEA come from the germline V gene. The CDR3 sequence is 13 residues long. Trimming took off 7 bases at V and 6 bases at J, with 13 bases between the two ends. This chain's CDR3 is CASTSEGGQPQHF. The CDR3 region has the DNA TGTGCCAGCACCTCAGAGGGAGGTCAGCCCCAGCATTTT.

The chain links TRBV27 to TRBJ1-2; 8 nucleotides agree with TRBD1. The CDR3 is 14 residues long. The germline V gene has CDR1 MNHEY and CDR2 SMNVEV (reference sequence). After removal of 2 bases from V and 4 bases from J, the junction contained 3 bases not matched to a gene. In nucleotides, the CDR3 is TGTGCCAGCAGTTTAACAGGGGGGAGCTATGGCTACACCTTC. As protein: CASSLTGGSYGYTF.

V gene TRBV5-1 combines with J gene TRBJ1-2; weak D call: TRBD1 (5 bases). Trimming left V 0 bases short and J 6 bases short, with 12 bases between. This CDR3 spans 14 amino acids. Per the germline V gene, CDR1 is SGHRS and CDR2 is YFSETQ. CDR3 sequence: CASSLDDRADGYTF. As DNA, the CDR3 is TGCGCCAGCAGCTTGGACGACAGAGCTGATGGCTACACCTTC.

The chain couples TRBV10-2 to TRBJ1-4; the D is unclear. The CDR3 runs 13 residues. The V end was cut by 2 bases, the J end by 7 bases, with 8 bases between. CDR1 is WSHSY and CDR2 is SAAADI in the germline V gene. The CDR3 here is CASSEGDGEKLFF. CDR3 nucleotide sequence: TGCGCCAGCAGTGAGGGAGATGGTGAAAAACTGTTTTTT.

This chain uses TRBV28 with TRBJ2-3; 7 bases align to TRBD1. The CDR3 loop spans 12 amino acids. The V segment lost 9 bases and the J segment 7 bases; nucleotides outside the gene matches: 7. The germline gives CDR1 MDHEN, CDR2 SYDVKM. The CDR3 loop reads CASTGTVYTQYF. CDR3 sequence (DNA): TGTGCCAGTACCGGGACAGTTTATACGCAGTATTTT. Complete variable domain (other parts from reference TRBV28 and TRBJ2-3): DVKVTQSSRYLVKRTGEKVFLECVQDMDHENMFWYRQDPGLGLRLIYFSYDVKMKEKGDIPEGYSVSREKKERFSLILESASTNQTSMYLCASTGTVYTQYFGPGTRLTVL.

The V call is TRBV7-8, the J call TRBJ2-1; 14 nucleotides match TRBD2. V trimming: 7 bases; J trimming: 8 bases; junction bases outside the gene matches: 4. Germline loops: CDR1 SGHVS, CDR2 FQNEAQ. This CDR3 spans 14 amino acids. CDR3 nucleotides: TGTGCCAGCACCCTGACTAGCGGGAGGGATGAGCAGTTCTTC. Translating it yields CASTLTSGRDEQFF. Complete variable domain (other parts from reference TRBV7-8 and TRBJ2-1): GAGVSQSPRYKVAKRGQDVALRCDPISGHVSLFWYQQALGQGPEFLTYFQNEAQLDKSGLPSDRFFAERPEGSVSTLKIQRTQQEDSAVYLCASTLTSGRDEQFFGPGTRLTVL.

The chain links TRBV9 to TRBJ1-1; 7 positions agree with TRBD1. CDR1 is SGDLS and CDR2 is YYNGEE in the germline V gene. There are 15 residues in the CDR3. The ends lost 0 bases at V and 3 bases at J; junction bases unmatched: 5. The CDR3 sequence is CASSVGGTGDTEAFF. The CDR3 nucleotides are TGTGCCAGCAGCGTAGGGGGCACAGGGGACACTGAAGCTTTCTTT. Filled out from reference TRBV9 and TRBJ1-1, the complete variable domain reads DSGVTQTPKHLITATGQRVTLRCSPRSGDLSVYWYQQSLDQGLQFLIQYYNGEERAKGNILERFSAQQFPDLHSELNLSSLELGDSALYFCASSVGGTGDTEAFFGQGTRLTVV.

The gene calls are TRBV5-1 and TRBJ2-1, with TRBD2 identical over 14 bases. The germline V gene encodes CDR1 SGHRS and CDR2 YFSETQ. The CDR3 length is 16 residues. With 6 bases clipped from V and 3 bases from J, the junction kept 5 bases outside the gene matches. The CDR3 nucleotides read TGCGCCAGCACCGGACTAGCGGGAGGTGGCTACAATGAGCAGTTCTTC. Residues: CASTGLAGGGYNEQFF.

This sequence joins TRBV9 and TRBJ1-3; D not certain. Trimming removed 3 bases from V and 5 bases from J, with 12 bases in between. CDR1 is SGDLS, CDR2 YYNGEE, per germline. The CDR3 consists of 14 residues. In nucleotides, the CDR3 is TGTGCCAGCAGCGGGCGGAAAAATAGAAACACCATATATTTT. Its protein is CASSGRKNRNTIYF.

CDR3 sequence (DNA): TGTGCCAGCCTACCAAAAGGACATTATGAAAAACTGTTTTTT. Protein sequence: CASLPKGHYEKLFF. The chain employs TRBV28 and TRBJ1-4; D perhaps matches TRBD1 (5 bases). The germline CDR1 and CDR2 sequences are MDHEN and SYDVKM. This CDR3 has 14 residues. Trimming pared 8 bases from V and 6 bases from J, leaving 16 bases between.

This chain links TRBV28 with TRBJ1-1; no definite D call. The ends were cut back, 2 bases at V and 8 bases at J, with 6 bases in the middle. CDR3 length: 11 amino acids. Germline V CDR1 and CDR2: MDHEN, SYDVKM. The CDR3 loop is CASSLAGEAFF. The CDR3 DNA reads as TGTGCCAGCAGTTTAGCGGGGGAAGCTTTCTTT.

V gene TRBV10-3 combines with J gene TRBJ1-2, with no clear D. The V end was cut by 0 bases, the J end by 6 bases, with 11 bases between. From germline, CDR1 is ENHRY and CDR2 SYGVKD. The CDR3 loop spans 14 amino acids. CDR3 loop: CAISESDAGDGYTF. The CDR3 nucleotides are TGTGCCATCAGTGAGTCCGACGCCGGGGATGGCTACACCTTC.

In its sample, this clone was seen a few times. The rearrangement uses TRBV4-2 and TRBJ2-2; TRBD2 agrees at 12 bases. This CDR3 is 15 amino acids long. Trimming removed 4 bases from V and 5 bases from J; junction bases left unmatched: 2. CDR1 is LGHNA and CDR2 is YNFKEQ in the germline V gene. CDR3 in DNA: TGTGCCAGCAGCCTGGGACTAGCGGGTACCGGGGAGCTGTTTTTT. This gives the protein CASSLGLAGTGELFF.

The rearrangement joins TRBV28 to TRBJ1-4; a weak D match, TRBD1 (5 bases). The CDR3 loop spans 17 amino acids. Trimming shortened V by 10 bases and J by 0 bases, and 21 bases separated the two germline ends. The germline CDR1 and CDR2 sequences are MDHEN and SYDVKM. CDR3 in DNA: TGTGCCACCCAAGAACCATCCGGGACTCCAACTAATGAAAAACTGTTTTTT. Translation: CATQEPSGTPTNEKLFF.

This clone came up a few times. V and J are TRBV5-1 and TRBJ2-7; 14 bases fit TRBD2. There are 16 residues in the CDR3. The trim removed 3 bases at V and 3 bases at J, leaving 5 bases unmatched. Germline loops: CDR1 SGHRS, CDR2 YFSETQ. The CDR3 region has the DNA TGCGCCAGCAGCTGGGGGGGACTAGCGGGAGACTACGAGCAGTACTTC. Its translation is CASSWGGLAGDYEQYF.

This chain uses TRBV19 with TRBJ1-4, with D possibly TRBD1 on 5 matching bases. V gave up 6 bases and J gave up 6 bases, with 17 bases separating them. CDR3 size: 15 residues. The germline V gene has CDR1 LNHDA and CDR2 SQIVND (reference sequence). The CDR3 spells CASSQRAGLDEKLFF. Written as DNA, the CDR3 is TGTGCCAGTAGCCAGCGGGCAGGGTTGGATGAAAAACTGTTTTTT.

This sequence joins TRBV28 and TRBJ2-3; 12 bases are a match to TRBD2. Germline V gene sequence: CDR1 MDHEN, CDR2 SYDVKM. This CDR3 contains 15 residues. Germline trimming cut 7 bases from V and 0 bases from J; bases unmatched to any gene: 2. The CDR3 spells CASTGTSGSTDTQYF. In DNA form, the CDR3 reads TGTGCCAGCACCGGGACTAGCGGGAGCACAGATACGCAGTATTTT. The whole variable domain, remainder taken from reference TRBV28 and TRBJ2-3, is DVKVTQSSRYLVKRTGEKVFLECVQDMDHENMFWYRQDPGLGLRLIYFSYDVKMKEKGDIPEGYSVSREKKERFSLILESASTNQTSMYLCASTGTSGSTDTQYFGPGTRLTVL.

The V call is TRBV7-8, the J call TRBJ2-7, with 8 bases fitting TRBD2. Germline values: CDR1 SGHVS, CDR2 FQNEAQ. The trim removed 5 bases at V and 2 bases at J, leaving 11 bases unmatched. The CDR3 is made up of 16 amino acids. The CDR3 sequence is CASSPTRAGVAYEQYF. CDR3 sequence (DNA): TGTGCCAGCAGCCCAACTCGAGCGGGGGTAGCCTACGAGCAGTACTTC.